This entry lists 18 T cell receptor beta chains sequenced from one sample in a study of blood T cell repertoires in COVID-19. The table came from immunoSEQ multiplex PCR; TCRdb's copy has only in-frame clones and leaves some out. The sample includes approximately 300,000 clones, more than 80% seen only once; the top ten take roughly 6.5%. The sample taken for sequencing was peripheral blood. The receptors shown here come from a man younger than 35 who had recovered from COVID-19.

The rearrangement links TRBV6-2 or TRBV6-3 to TRBJ2-2, with 9 bases fitting TRBD1. Germline V gene data show CDR1 as MNHEY and CDR2 as SVGEGT. This CDR3 is built from 15 residues. V lost 5 bases and J lost 5; bases outside the gene matches: 6. CDR3 DNA: TGTGCCAGCAGTGCCGACAGGGGGTGGACCGGGGAGCTGTTTTTT. This translates into CASSADRGWTGELFF.

This clone was recorded once. This rearrangement joins TRBV19 to TRBJ1-1; perhaps TRBD1 as D (5 bases). CDR1 is LNHDA, CDR2 SQIVND, per germline (reference sequence). CDR3 length equals 14 residues. With 6 bases removed from V and 2 bases from J, the gap between germline ends came to 13 bases. In nucleotides, the CDR3 is TGTGCCAGTAGCCGACAGATTCGAAACACTGAAGCTTTCTTT. Translation: CASSRQIRNTEAFF.

The genes are TRBV20-1 and TRBJ2-7, with 8 bases matching TRBD1. The V gene's germline CDR1 is DFQATT and CDR2 SNEGSKA (reference sequence). This CDR3 spans 13 amino acids. V lost 3 bases and J lost 5; bases outside the gene matches: 6. CDR3 sequence: CSASSDREDEQYF. CDR3 in DNA: TGCAGTGCTAGTTCGGACAGGGAAGACGAGCAGTACTTC.

The chain recombines TRBV4-2 with TRBJ2-3; TRBD2 aligns across 10 bases. Germline CDR1 is LGHNA and CDR2 is YNFKEQ. This CDR3 spans 15 amino acids. Trimming removed 6 bases from V and 1 base from J; junction bases left unmatched: 4. CDR3 loop: CASSPTSGRTDTQYF. The CDR3 DNA reads TGTGCCAGCAGTCCGACTAGCGGGCGCACAGATACGCAGTATTTT.

This clone was recorded once. V is TRBV27 and J is TRBJ2-1; 12 bases are a match to TRBD1. V lost 4 bases and J lost 1; bases outside the gene matches: 14. CDR3 size: 20 residues. Per germline, CDR1 MNHEY and CDR2 SMNVEV (reference sequence). DNA of the CDR3: TGTGCCAGCAGTTCACCCTCCGGGACAGGGGGCCCCAGATCCTACAATGAGCAGTTCTTC. Translating it yields CASSSPSGTGGPRSYNEQFF.

The chain joins TRBV5-1 to TRBJ2-5, with D possibly being TRBD2 (6 bases). The CDR3 loop spans 14 amino acids. Germline lookup yields CDR1 SGHRS and CDR2 YFSETQ. The V and J ends lost 4 bases and 2 bases respectively, with 12 bases between them. The CDR3: CASSPGVYQETQYF. The DNA for the CDR3 is TGCGCCAGCAGCCCGGGAGTCTATCAAGAGACCCAGTACTTC. Filled out from reference TRBV5-1 and TRBJ2-5, the complete variable domain reads KAGVTQTPRYLIKTRGQQVTLSCSPISGHRSVSWYQQTPGQGLQFLFEYFSETQRNKGNFPGRFSGRQFSNSRSEMNVSTLELGDSALYLCASSPGVYQETQYFGPGTRLLVL.

This clone was seen only a few times. The genes are TRBV11-2 and TRBJ2-2; D perhaps matches TRBD1 (5 bases). The CDR3 spans 15 residues. CDR1 SGHAT and CDR2 FQNNGV come from the germline V gene. V gave up 4 bases and J gave up 5 bases, with 14 bases separating them. Written as DNA, the CDR3 is TGTGCCAGCAGCTCGGCCGTGGGGCAGACCGGGGAGCTGTTTTTT. Amino acid sequence: CASSSAVGQTGELFF.

The rearrangement uses TRBV6-6 and TRBJ1-3, with a weak D call TRBD1 (5 bases). The ends were cut back, 5 bases at V and 0 bases at J, with 23 bases in the middle. Germline V CDR1 and CDR2: MNHNY, SVGAGI (reference sequence). The CDR3 covers 19 residues. CDR3 residues: CASSPLQPYSGYSGNTIYF. CDR3 bases: TGTGCCAGCAGTCCATTACAACCTTATTCAGGGTACTCTGGAAACACCATATATTTT.

The rearrangement uses TRBV4-3 and TRBJ1-1, with 8 bases aligning to TRBD1. J lost 11 bases, V lost 1 base, and 12 bases had no gene match. Germline CDR1 LGHNA, CDR2 YSLEER. The CDR3 is 15 amino acids. For the CDR3, the DNA is TGCGCCAGCAGCCAAGGAGGACAGGGCTCTTTGAGGGCTTTCTTT. It codes for CASSQGGQGSLRAFF.

The chain couples TRBV4-1 to TRBJ2-7, with a possible D match to TRBD1 (5 bases). The CDR3 consists of 15 residues. V was cut by 4 bases and J by 6 bases, with 19 bases left in between. Germline CDR1 and CDR2: MGHRA and YSYEKL. Written as DNA, the CDR3 is TGCGCCAGCAGCCGCCAAGTCGCGCCAGGGCGCGAGCAGTACTTC. Protein: CASSRQVAPGREQYF.

This chain connects TRBV29-1 to TRBJ2-7, with D uncertain. The CDR3 is 11 residues long. From germline, CDR1 is SQVTM and CDR2 ANQGSEA. Trimming cost V 4 bases and J 3 bases, with 7 bases left between them. This CDR3 reads CSVVVSYEQYF. The CDR3 DNA follows: TGCAGCGTTGTGGTGAGCTACGAGCAGTACTTC.

The chain carries TRBV24-1 and TRBJ1-2; D unclear. This CDR3 contains 14 residues. Trimming shortened V by 2 bases and J by 3 bases, and 9 bases separated the two germline ends. Germline V gene sequence: CDR1 KGHDR, CDR2 SFDVKD. The CDR3 region has the DNA TGTGCCACCAGTGATTCGGTAAAACACTATGGCTACACCTTC. Amino acids: CATSDSVKHYGYTF.

The gene calls are TRBV19 and TRBJ2-1; tentatively, D is TRBD2 (6 bases). V lost 11 bases, J lost 0 bases, and 14 bases lay in between. The V gene's germline CDR1 is LNHDA and CDR2 SQIVND (reference sequence). The CDR3 runs 14 residues. CDR3 protein: CAVRRGSSYNEQFF. CDR3 nucleotides: TGTGCCGTCCGGCGGGGTAGCTCCTACAATGAGCAGTTCTTC.

The V and J genes are TRBV6-5 and TRBJ1-1; 8 nucleotides line up with TRBD1. V trimming: 6 bases; J trimming: 4 bases; junction bases outside the gene matches: 7. CDR1 is MNHEY and CDR2 is SVGAGI in the germline V gene. The CDR3 runs to 14 residues. Written as DNA, the CDR3 is TGTGCCAGCAGCTATAGGACAGGGAGCACTGAAGCTTTCTTT. Its protein product is CASSYRTGSTEAFF.

The V call is TRBV29-1, the J call TRBJ2-2; a weak D match, TRBD1 (6 bases). CDR3 length equals 14 residues. V lost 4 bases and J 2 bases, leaving 11 bases between the germline ends. Per germline, CDR1 SQVTM and CDR2 ANQGSEA. CDR3 amino acids: CSVAKGGNTGELFF. CDR3 nucleotides: TGCAGCGTTGCGAAAGGGGGAAACACCGGGGAGCTGTTTTTT.

This sequence joins TRBV11-3 and TRBJ2-2; D is unresolved. Germline lookup yields CDR1 SGHNT and CDR2 YENEEA. V was trimmed by 2 bases and J by 3 bases, leaving 13 bases between them. There are 16 residues in the CDR3. CDR3 region: CASSLNLRGDTGELFF. The CDR3, as DNA: TGTGCCAGCAGCTTAAACCTCCGAGGAGACACCGGGGAGCTGTTTTTT.

This clone was seen only once. V is TRBV6-5 and J is TRBJ2-7, with a tentative D call TRBD2 (6 bases). Germline V CDR1 and CDR2: MNHEY, SVGAGI. Trimming took 0 bases from V and 5 from J, leaving 14 bases between them. This CDR3 is 15 amino acids long. The CDR3 protein is CASSYSGRGTHEQYF. In DNA form, the CDR3 reads TGTGCCAGCAGTTACTCCGGCCGGGGGACGCACGAGCAGTACTTC.

For this clone: This specimen includes other DNA sequences encoding the same CDR3. This chain links TRBV19 with TRBJ1-1; TRBD1 is a possible D gene (6 bases). CDR1 and CDR2 from the germline V gene are LNHDA and SQIVND (reference sequence). Deletions cut 5 bases from V and 0 bases from J, with 10 bases between. This CDR3 comprises 14 residues. The CDR3 DNA follows: TGTGCCAGTAGTTTCGGACAGTTGAACACTGAAGCTTTCTTT. This translates into CASSFGQLNTEAFF. The full variable domain, in which reference TRBV19 and TRBJ1-1 provide the parts outside the CDR3, is DGGITQSPKYLFRKEGQNVTLSCEQNLNHDAMYWYRQDPGQGLRLIYYSQIVNDFQKGDIAEGYSVSREKKESFPLTVTSAQKNPTAFYLCASSFGQLNTEAFFGQGTRLTVV.